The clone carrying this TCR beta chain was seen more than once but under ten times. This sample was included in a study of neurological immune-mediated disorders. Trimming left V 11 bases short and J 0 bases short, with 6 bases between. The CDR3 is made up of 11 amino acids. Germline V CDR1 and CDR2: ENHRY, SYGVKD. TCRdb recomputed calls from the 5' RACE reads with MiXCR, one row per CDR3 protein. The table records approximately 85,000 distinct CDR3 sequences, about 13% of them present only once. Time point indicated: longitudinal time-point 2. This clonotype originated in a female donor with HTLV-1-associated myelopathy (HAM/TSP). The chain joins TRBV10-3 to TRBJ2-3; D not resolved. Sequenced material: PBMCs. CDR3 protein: CAVLSTDTQYF. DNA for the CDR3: TGTGCCGTCCTTAGCACAGATACGCAGTATTTT.